This is a list of T cell receptor beta chains from one sample in a study of CD8 T cells in Susac syndrome. TCRdb fed the immunoSEQ multiplex PCR reads into MiXCR, producing one record per CDR3 protein. The sample holds under 200,000 distinct CDR3 sequences; 85% to 95% are singletons and the top ten take 0.16%. The sample taken for sequencing was CD8+ T cells from PBMCs. The receptors shown here come from a human donor with multiple sclerosis. Both conserved end residues are part of each CDR3. Not every row has a clone size; where given, it reads once, few, many or a size class.

>once|TRBJ1-5|TRBV15
CATSSPWDSNQPQHF
>NA|TRBJ1-2|TRBV7-6
CASSLNSGDPIYGYTF
>NA|TRBJ2-7|TRBV3-1
CASSQDLATSYEQYF
>NA|TRBJ2-7|TRBV13
CASSLGVRGSSYEQYF
>NA|TRBJ2-3|TRBV2
CANPGLAGSTDTQYF
>NA|TRBJ2-2|TRBV4-1
CASSHNTYTGELFF
>NA|TRBJ1-4|TRBV25-1
CASRAGDNEKLFF
>NA|TRBJ2-7|TRBV27
CASSSSLPNYYYEQYF
>NA|TRBJ2-2|TRBV11-2
CASSLDLERANTGELFF
>NA|TRBJ1-6|TRBV13
CASSSAGQGLLNSPLHF
>NA|TRBJ2-7|TRBV6-2/TRBV6-3
CASSYVDSSYEQYF
>NA|TRBJ2-7|TRBV27
CASSSTPHEQYF
>once|TRBJ1-6|TRBV20-1
CSDFGQNNSPLHF
>NA|TRBJ2-7|TRBV4-1
CASSQGQDRVTYEQYF
>NA|TRBJ2-7|TRBV4-1
CASSQDTFYEQYF
>NA|TRBJ1-2|TRBV20-1
CSAAIINYGYTF
>NA|TRBJ2-7|TRBV20-1
CSARVVPAAYEQYF
>NA|TRBJ2-7|TRBV4-2
CASSQDELAGDYSYEQYF
>NA|TRBJ2-7|TRBV4-2
CASSQGDTNYEQYF
>once|TRBJ2-5|TRBV30
CAWSPGTEFQETQYF
>NA|TRBJ2-7|TRBV4-1
CASSSHRGPAYEQYF
>NA|TRBJ2-3|TRBV29-1
CSVAFGPLNTDTQYF
>NA|TRBJ1-1|TRBV12-3/TRBV12-4
CASSLGTRRYEAFF
>NA|TRBJ2-7|TRBV20-1
CSAKSQGFSYEQYF
>NA|TRBJ2-4|TRBV21-1
CASSKWVGSESKNIQYF
>NA|TRBJ1-5|TRBV9
CASSPRPGQGVSNQPQHF
>NA|TRBJ1-2|TRBV29-1
CSVGPTGQGVSYGYTF
>NA|TRBJ2-1|TRBV2
CASRAVSDNEQFF